The 8 T cell receptor beta chains below were found in one sample sequenced in a study of neurological immune-mediated disorders. TCRdb analysed the 5' RACE reads with MiXCR anew, one entry per CDR3 protein. The sample includes 25,000 to 30,000 distinct CDR3 sequences, more than 2.5% of them seen just once. Sequencing was performed on PBMCs. These receptors came from a woman aged 25 to 39 with multiple sclerosis.

This clonotype was detected a few times. V usage is TRBV5-1 and J usage is TRBJ2-2; no clear D gene. This CDR3 contains 14 residues. Trimming took 4 bases from V and 2 from J, leaving 9 bases between them. Germline values: CDR1 SGHRS, CDR2 YFSETQ. Here the CDR3 reads CASSQRSNTGELFF. CDR3 in DNA: TGCGCCAGCAGCCAGAGAAGTAACACCGGGGAGCTGTTTTTT.

This clonotype was observed many times. The V and J genes are TRBV7-8 and TRBJ2-7, with D perhaps given as TRBD1 or TRBD2 (6 bases each). Germline CDR1 is SGHVS and CDR2 is FQNEAQ. With 3 bases removed from V and 4 bases from J, the gap between germline ends came to 16 bases. This CDR3 comprises 15 residues. The CDR3 spells CASSLRRGWRYEQYF. CDR3 DNA: TGTGCCAGCAGCTTGCGGAGGGGGTGGAGGTACGAGCAGTACTTC.

This clonotype was detected many times. The rearrangement uses TRBV3-1 and TRBJ2-7; tentatively, D is TRBD1 (5 bases). The CDR3 totals 15 residues. Germline V gene sequence: CDR1 LGHDT, CDR2 YNNKEL (reference sequence). V was pared by 1 base and J by 3 bases, with 13 bases between. Here the CDR3 DNA reads TGTGCCAGCAGCCAAGCTTTGGTACAGGACTACGAGCAGTACTTC. Its translation is CASSQALVQDYEQYF.

On this clonotype itself: Because the CDR3's place on the DNA is in doubt, the DNA is left out and the CDR3 is given as listed by TCRdb. The chain joins TRBV5-5 to TRBJ1-5; TRBD1, as called in the table, went unchecked against the DNA. The CDR3 region is 15 residues in length, termini included. The germline CDR1 and CDR2 sequences are SGHKS and YYEKEE (reference sequence). The CDR3 reads CASSWGQGADQPQNF.

This clonotype was recorded at least ten times. The chain couples TRBV4-1 to TRBJ2-2; TRBD2 is a possible D gene (6 bases). Germline loops: CDR1 MGHRA, CDR2 YSYEKL. Trimming removed 7 bases from V and 0 bases from J, with 15 bases in between. The CDR3 sequence is 16 residues long. The CDR3 nucleotides are TGCGCCAGCAATCGGTGGGCGGGGTCGAACACCGGGGAGCTGTTTTTT. Protein product: CASNRWAGSNTGELFF.

A word on this clonotype: A much larger clone is a single base away; this may be a read error. This chain joins TRBV4-2 and TRBJ1-2, with D hard to call. From germline, CDR1 is LGHNA and CDR2 YNFKEQ. CDR3 length equals 14 residues. With 1 base removed from V and 2 bases from J, the gap between germline ends came to 8 bases. The CDR3 DNA is TGTGCCAGCAGCCAAGTCGCAAAGAACTATGGCTACACCTTC. Its protein product is CASSQVAKNYGYTF.

This clonotype is medium-sized. CDR3 in amino acids: CSAREARGASYEQYF. The CDR3 region has the DNA TGCAGTGCTAGAGAAGCTAGGGGGGCTTCCTACGAGCAGTACTTC. V usage is TRBV20-1 and J usage is TRBJ2-7, with D perhaps matching TRBD1 or TRBD2 (6 bases each). V lost 0 bases and J lost 1, with 13 bases in between. This CDR3 is built from 15 residues. Per the germline V gene, CDR1 is DFQATT and CDR2 is SNEGSKA (reference sequence).

This clonotype came up many times. The V and J genes are TRBV5-5 and TRBJ2-5; 10 nucleotides line up with TRBD1. Germline values: CDR1 SGHKS, CDR2 YYEKEE (reference sequence). The ends lost 0 bases at V and 4 bases at J; junction bases unmatched: 9. This CDR3 comprises 17 residues. The CDR3 DNA follows: TGTGCCAGCAGCTTGGATTTCCCGGGACAGGGGATAGAGACCCAGTACTTC. It yields the protein CASSLDFPGQGIETQYF.